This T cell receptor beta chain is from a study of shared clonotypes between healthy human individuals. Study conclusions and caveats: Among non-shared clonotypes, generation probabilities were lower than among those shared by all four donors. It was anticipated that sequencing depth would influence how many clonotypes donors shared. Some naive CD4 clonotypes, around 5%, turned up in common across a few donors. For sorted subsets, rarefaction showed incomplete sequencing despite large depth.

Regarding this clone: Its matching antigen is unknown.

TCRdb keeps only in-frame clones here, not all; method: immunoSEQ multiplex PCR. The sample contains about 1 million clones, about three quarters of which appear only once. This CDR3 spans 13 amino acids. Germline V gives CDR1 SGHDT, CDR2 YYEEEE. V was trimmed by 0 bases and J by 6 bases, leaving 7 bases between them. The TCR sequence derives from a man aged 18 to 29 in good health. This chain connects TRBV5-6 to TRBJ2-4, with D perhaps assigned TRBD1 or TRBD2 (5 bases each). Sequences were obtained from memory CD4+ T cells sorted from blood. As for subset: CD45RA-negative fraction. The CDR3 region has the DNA TGTGCCAGCAGCTTGGCAGGGACAAACATTCAGTACTTC. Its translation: CASSLAGTNIQYF. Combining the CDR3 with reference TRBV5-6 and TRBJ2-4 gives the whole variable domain DAGVTQSPTHLIKTRGQQVTLRCSPKSGHDTVSWYQQALGQGPQFIFQYYEEEERQRGNFPDRFSGHQFPNYSSELNVNALLLGDSALYLCASSLAGTNIQYFGAGTRLSVL.